This T cell receptor beta chain originates from a study of cytomegalovirus exposure and HLA in healthy donors (dated by TCRdb to about 2017). Concerning the study at large: An earlier analysis of some 550 of the donors reported approximately 290 Gb of sequence data and about 100 million unique TCR beta sequences from 150 million to 200 million T cells. About 330 gigabases of sequencing data and tens of millions of unique TCR sequences made up an early release that covered nearly 650 HLA-typed donors. Of the 300 to 450 genotyped donors, more than 75% were placed in the genetic ancestry cluster associated with self-reported Caucasian donors. The study aimed to test whether cataloging public T cell receptors could reveal signatures of past pathogen exposure. The T cell repertoires of around 670 subjects were profiled by immunosequencing and related to cytomegalovirus serostatus. Along with the approximately 650-subject first cohort, a separate validation cohort of some 130 different subjects was used. High-throughput TCR immunosequencing, statistical association of individual TCRs with disease status, and machine learning were combined to predict cytomegalovirus infection status. In a later analysis, previously published TCR beta repertoires from 666 donors were re-analyzed and high-resolution HLA genotyping was added so that TCR occurrence patterns could be studied. The later analysis used no new phenotypic data to find candidate immune exposures, relying instead on TCR beta sequences and their occurrence across donors. An earlier analysis of 587 of the donors applied high-throughput TCR beta sequencing to assess whether each TCR beta V gene segment acted as functional or pseudogenic. Donor age, sex, ethnicity and CMV serostatus were collected together with the repertoire data. A later genetic analysis took genome-wide SNP genotypes for about 65% of the 666 donors and used that subset as a discovery cohort. All discovery cohort repertoires had been generated on a single sequencing platform. Class I and class II HLA loci were covered by the typing at four-digit resolution. Typing coverage differed by locus: A, B, C, DRB1 and DQB1 were typed in about 629-640 donors, DQA1 in 522, DPA1 in some 610, and DPB1 in 400 to 480. Because of strong linkage in the cohort, a handful of DR-DQ haplotypes were treated as single units for association and clustering. On average, about 240,000 unique TCR beta nucleotide sequences were sequenced per donor among 398 genotyped donors of the cohort, with 15% to 20% of those sequences being non-productive.

Receptors were amplified or captured by the immunoSEQ multiplex PCR assay. The multiplex PCR relied on a mix of 60 forward primers for TCR Vbeta segments and 13 reverse primers for TCR Jbeta segments. The CDR3 region of rearranged TCR beta genes was amplified from genomic DNA by a multiplex PCR assay. The Illumina HiSeq System was used to sequence the amplified TCR beta libraries as 87-base-pair reads. Per the source publication's procedure: A later analysis counted approximately 74 million unique TCR beta chains across the approximately 700 repertoires, and approximately 11 million of these chains were shared by at least two donors. Raw reads were error-corrected and collapsed into unique sequences with a nearest-neighbor algorithm that merged closely related sequences to remove PCR and sequencing errors. CDR3 sequences were aligned to IMGT reference sequences to assign V, D and J gene segments. For a sequence to be retained, a match of at least six nucleotides to both a V gene segment and a J gene segment was required. A rearrangement was called productive if the CDR3 had no stop codons and remained in frame with V and J, and every other rearrangement was called non-productive. CDR3 was defined by IMGT convention, running from the second conserved V-encoded cysteine to the conserved J-encoded phenylalanine. The earlier analysis of about 610 of the donors excluded any sequence lacking an unambiguous match to a single V gene segment. In an earlier analysis of almost 600 of the donors, a V segment was called functional when productive rearrangements were above 56.7%, and segregating when the standard deviation between donors exceeded 5%. A statistical classification framework was built to diagnose cytomegalovirus status from the catalog of TCR beta chain sequences. In a later analysis, V and J genes were assigned by comparing TCR nucleotide sequences against IMGT/GENE-DB human TR gene sequences. In a later analysis, CDR3 sequences and most-parsimonious VDJ recombination scenarios were assigned using the TCRdist pipeline. In a later analysis, every TCR beta chain was defined by the combination of its CDR3 amino acid sequence and its V-gene family, and reads without a unique V-gene family were dropped. To address suspected cross-contamination and a sequencing artifact, a later analysis removed 592 highly shared, low-generation-probability nucleotide sequences. In a later analysis, a clonal expansion index for each public chain was calculated from normalized within-repertoire ranks of inferred template counts. Generation probabilities in a later analysis came from a VDJ recombination model fitted to out-of-frame rearrangements, and those results were checked against IGoR. A later analysis scored TCR-TCR, TCR-HLA and TCR-CMV co-occurrence with hypergeometric tests, applying a repertoire-size bias correction to TCR pairs. In a later analysis, false discovery rates were estimated by permuting HLA or CMV assignments 20 times. In a later analysis, co-occurring TCRs were grouped with DBSCAN, and TCRdist sequence similarity was added when clustering was performed within HLA-allele-positive subsets. Co-occurrence clustering excluded repertoires with fewer than 30,000 or more than 120,000 public chains, plus five with anomalous nucleotide sharing. The immuneACCESS repertoire file appears here via TCRdb, limited to in-frame rearrangements. These files lack a portion of the clones; in checked studies, under half of the deficit traces to unresolved V genes, and the cause of the others is not known. V, J and clone size were drawn from that table, and D and trimming were deduced from the DNA. This sample lists roughly 88,000 clones; 55% to 75% were detected once. The biggest ten clones account for about 2.9% of the sample.

The cohort was made up of approximately 670 healthy bone marrow donors. At the time of sampling, all cohort members were nominally healthy, though unrecorded immune exposures were likely present. The donor tested CMV seronegative and was one of the 352 seronegative cohort members. A peripheral blood sample was provided by each donor, and peripheral blood mononuclear cells were used for TCR beta sequencing. The Qiagen DNeasy Blood Extraction Kit was used to extract genomic DNA from the blood cell samples. Study-wide conclusions, independent of this receptor: Only TCR beta chains were sequenced in this cohort, and the absence of alpha or paired-chain data limited detectable features. An association between a missense DCLRE1C variant and V-gene and J-gene trimming of TCR beta chains was found in a later genetic analysis and replicated in an independent cohort. The authors suggested that the approach could potentially be generalized to other disease states and immunological phenotypes. In a later analysis, HLA-associated TCR beta chains showed more clonal expansion and lower generation probabilities than non-associated chains that were equally common. A later analysis found that most CMV-associated TCR beta chains appeared HLA-restricted, with HLA associations seemingly driven largely by CMV exposure. Because HLA typing was unavailable for some donors at each locus, only the typed subset was used in association tests. In a later analysis, around 17,000 TCR beta sequences were associated with specific HLA alleles at a false discovery rate of 0.05. A later analysis reported that several top co-occurrence clusters appeared linked to parvovirus B19, influenza, CMV and Epstein-Barr virus. In a later analysis, the rate of TCR association differed among HLA loci, with DRB1 alleles having the most associated TCRs and HLA-C alleles having the fewest. The study listed 164 TCR beta chains as associated with cytomegalovirus. While some public TCRs were present in many individuals, most TCR sequences turned up only very rarely across donors. The sequencing pipeline was judged likely to have produced a cluster of highly shared sequence variants as a technical artifact. Correlated functional status among segregating V segments might reflect linkage disequilibrium, but an unknown experimental factor could not be ruled out. For the cohort, immune exposure information was limited to CMV serostatus. An earlier analysis of some 590 of the donors showed that most TCR beta V segments appeared in productive rearrangements either about 90% or about 30% of the time, which broadly matched IMGT annotations. Assigning TCR associations to individual alleles was difficult when HLA alleles, especially DR and DQ, strongly co-occurred. The earlier analysis of almost 600 of the donors excluded roughly 17 rarely observed V segments, including chromosome 9 orphons, because counts were too low. Presence/absence analyses assumed roughly uniform sequencing depth across donors, an assumption that may not hold. Cytomegalovirus status was reported to be diagnosed by the classifier with high specificity and sensitivity in both the original and validation cohorts. A further reported finding was that TCR beta sequences accurately predicted the HLA-A and HLA-B alleles for most subjects in the first cohort. In a later genetic analysis, fewer N-insertions in productive TCRs were reported among donors in an Asian-associated ancestry cluster than the roughly 700-donor mean. Three of the identified cytomegalovirus-associated TCR beta chains were confirmed in vitro to be specific for cytomegalovirus antigens.

Details on this clone: This receptor's antigen is unknown. Within one base of it there is no much larger clone, and no base qualities were kept.

Source material: PBMCs. This clonotype was sampled from a man in his fifties or sixties in good health and CMV-seronegative.

The CDR3 in this case is CASRSNTDTQYF. The DNA is TGTGCCAGCCGGTCAAACACAGATACGCAGTATTTT. The sequence links TRBV2 to TRBJ2-3; no D gene call is confident. Between the V and J ends, shortened by 8 bases and 2 bases respectively, the junction contains 8 bases. From a lookup of the germline V gene, CDR1 and CDR2 are SNHLY and FYNNEI. CDR3 length: 12 amino acids, cysteine to phenylalanine. Only the CDR3 DNA is retained, 36 bases long and in frame from the first base.